This entry lists 14 T cell receptor beta chains sequenced from one sample in a study of identical twins. TCRdb reprocessed the 5' RACE reads with MiXCR, giving one entry per CDR3 protein. Among about 720,000 distinct CDR3 sequences listed, 15% to 20% were seen once. This sample was also put to use in a study of T cells expressing NK-cell markers.

Input material: PBMCs. These receptors all stem from a young woman in good health.

The V and J genes are TRBV6-1 and TRBJ1-2, with 7 bases that match TRBD1. The CDR3 covers 15 residues. With 5 bases clipped from V and 6 bases from J, the junction kept 12 bases outside the gene matches. Germline-derived CDR1 and CDR2 are MNHNS and SASEGT. CDR3 DNA sequence: TGTGCCAGCAGTACCGCGGGACAGCGGTTTCATGGCTACACCTTC. Translating it yields CASSTAGQRFHGYTF.

The chain uses TRBV6-5 and TRBJ1-3; 8 bases are a match to TRBD1. The CDR3 covers 14 residues. CDR1 and CDR2 (germline): MNHEY, SVGAGI. The V segment lost 7 bases and the J segment 0 bases; nucleotides outside the gene matches: 2. The DNA for the CDR3 is TGTGCCAGCATTACAGGGGGCTCTGGAAACACCATATATTTT. Translating gives CASITGGSGNTIYF.

This clonotype was counted once. This chain links TRBV5-1 with TRBJ2-5; tentatively, D is TRBD2 (5 bases). The V end was cut by 2 bases, the J end by 3 bases, with 17 bases between. Germline assignment: CDR1 SGHRS and CDR2 YFSETQ. The CDR3 has 16 amino acids. In DNA, the CDR3 is TGCGCCAGCAGCTTAAACAGCGGTACCCTTAAAGAGACCCAGTACTTC. Amino acid sequence: CASSLNSGTLKETQYF.

The genes are TRBV20-1 and TRBJ2-1, with 13 bases aligning to TRBD2. Germline V gives CDR1 DFQATT, CDR2 SNEGSKA (reference sequence). This CDR3 comprises 16 residues. V gave up 4 bases and J gave up 2 bases; unmatched junction bases: 5. The CDR3 DNA reads as TGCAGTGCTACCGGGACTAGCGGGAACGCCTACAATGAGCAGTTCTTC. It codes for CSATGTSGNAYNEQFF.

The chain is built from TRBV5-1 and TRBJ2-1; D is undetermined. The germline gives CDR1 SGHRS, CDR2 YFSETQ. V was clipped by 0 bases and J by 0 bases, with 7 bases between them. The length of the CDR3 is 15 residues. The CDR3 DNA follows: TGCGCCAGCAGCTTGGTCCAAAGCTCCTACAATGAGCAGTTCTTC. Translating gives CASSLVQSSYNEQFF.

The rearrangement uses TRBV20-1 and TRBJ2-7; maybe TRBD2 (7 bases). The V gene's germline CDR1 is DFQATT and CDR2 SNEGSKA (reference sequence). This CDR3 spans 15 amino acids. V lost 3 bases to trimming and J lost 3 bases, with 18 bases between them. The CDR3 DNA is TGCAGTGCTAGTATGGGGGGGCCAATTAACTACGAGCAGTACTTC. It specifies CSASMGGPINYEQYF.

This sequence joins TRBV7-2 and TRBJ2-1, with 12 bases that match TRBD2. Germline-derived CDR1 and CDR2 are SGHTA and FQGNSA. The V and J ends lost 5 bases and 10 bases, in that order; junction bases with no gene match: 6. This CDR3 is 14 amino acids long. CDR3: CASSPGLAGPEQFF. In nucleotides, the CDR3 is TGTGCCAGCAGCCCGGGACTAGCGGGCCCCGAGCAGTTCTTC. Using reference TRBV7-2 and TRBJ2-1 for the parts outside the CDR3, the full variable domain is GAGVSQSPSNKVTEKGKDVELRCDPISGHTALYWYRQSLGQGLEFLIYFQGNSAPDKSGLPSDRFSAERTGGSVSTLTIQRTQQEDSAVYLCASSPGLAGPEQFFGPGTRLTVL.

This clonotype has only a few counts. The V call is TRBV5-1, the J call TRBJ1-1; D may be TRBD1 (6 bases). This CDR3 comprises 16 residues. Trimming removed 1 base from V and 5 bases from J, with 18 bases in between. The germline V gene has CDR1 SGHRS and CDR2 YFSETQ. The DNA of the CDR3 is TGCGCCAGCAGCTTGCTGGACAGATTGATGGGGACTGAAGCTTTCTTT. It codes for CASSLLDRLMGTEAFF.

This clonotype came up a few times. This sequence joins TRBV10-3 and TRBJ2-7; TRBD1 matches 7 bases. The V segment lost 8 bases and the J segment 3 bases; nucleotides outside the gene matches: 4. CDR1 is ENHRY and CDR2 is SYGVKD in the germline V gene. This CDR3 is 12 amino acids long. In DNA, the CDR3 is TGTGCCATCGCCGGGACAGTCTACGAGCAGTACTTC. Translation: CAIAGTVYEQYF.

The chain combines TRBV5-5 with TRBJ1-1; no definite D call. Trimming shortened V by 2 bases and J by 11 bases, and 16 bases separated the two germline ends. The CDR3 has 13 residues. CDR1 is SGHKS and CDR2 is YYEKEE in the germline V gene (reference sequence). The CDR3 DNA follows: TGTGCCAGCAGCTTCGCCAGTCTTTTTGGGGCTTTCTTT. It specifies CASSFASLFGAFF. Using reference TRBV5-5 and TRBJ1-1 for the parts outside the CDR3, the full variable domain is DAGVTQSPTHLIKTRGQQVTLRCSPISGHKSVSWYQQVLGQGPQFIFQYYEKEERGRGNFPDRFSARQFPNYSSELNVNALLLGDSALYLCASSFASLFGAFFGQGTRLTVV.

This clonotype was counted only a few times. The chain uses TRBV20-1 and TRBJ1-5; D perhaps matches TRBD1 (5 bases). Germline-derived CDR1 and CDR2 are DFQATT and SNEGSKA (reference sequence). This CDR3 contains 13 residues. V was trimmed by 5 bases and J by 7 bases, leaving 15 bases between them. Written as DNA, the CDR3 is TGCAGTGCTGCAGAGTTCCGGGGCCAGCCCCAGCATTTT. Residues: CSAAEFRGQPQHF.

In this sample, this clonotype turned up a few times. The rearrangement joins TRBV20-1 to TRBJ1-4; TRBD1 might be the D (5 bases). Germline V gene lookup returns CDR1 DFQATT and CDR2 SNEGSKA (reference sequence). The length of the CDR3 is 13 residues. Deletions cut 6 bases from V and 4 bases from J, with 12 bases between. The CDR3 sequence is CSASGTYNEKLFF. The CDR3 DNA reads TGCAGTGCCTCCGGGACCTATAATGAAAAACTGTTTTTT.

This clonotype was observed a few times. The chain joins TRBV27 to TRBJ2-1, with 9 bases that match TRBD2. Germline CDR1 is MNHEY and CDR2 is SMNVEV (reference sequence). V lost 0 bases to trimming and J lost 3 bases; unmatched junction nucleotides: 6. The CDR3 totals 17 residues. The CDR3 loop is CASSLSSSGVRYNEQFF. The CDR3 nucleotides are TGTGCCAGCAGTTTATCATCTAGCGGGGTGCGCTACAATGAGCAGTTCTTC.

This clonotype occurred a few times. The rearrangement links TRBV20-1 to TRBJ2-3; TRBD1 matches 7 bases. Germline V gives CDR1 DFQATT, CDR2 SNEGSKA (reference sequence). This CDR3 is built from 13 residues. CDR3 coding DNA: TGCACCCTACAGGGGACCCGCTTTGATACGCAGTATTTT. Translated, it gives CTLQGTRFDTQYF.